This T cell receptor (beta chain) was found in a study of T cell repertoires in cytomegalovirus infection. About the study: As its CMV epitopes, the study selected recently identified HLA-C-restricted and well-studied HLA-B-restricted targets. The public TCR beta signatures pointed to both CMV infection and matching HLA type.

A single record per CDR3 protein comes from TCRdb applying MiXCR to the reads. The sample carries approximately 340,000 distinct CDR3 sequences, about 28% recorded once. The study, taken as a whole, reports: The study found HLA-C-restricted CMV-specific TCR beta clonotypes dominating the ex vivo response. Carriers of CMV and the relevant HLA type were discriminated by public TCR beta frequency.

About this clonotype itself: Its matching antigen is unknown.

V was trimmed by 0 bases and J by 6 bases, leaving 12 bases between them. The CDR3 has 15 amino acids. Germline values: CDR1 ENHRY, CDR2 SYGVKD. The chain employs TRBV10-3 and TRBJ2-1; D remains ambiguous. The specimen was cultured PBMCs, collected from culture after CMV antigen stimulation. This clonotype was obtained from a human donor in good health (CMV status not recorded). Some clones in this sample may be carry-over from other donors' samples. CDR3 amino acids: CAISESIGALNEQFF. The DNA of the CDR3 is TGTGCCATCAGTGAGTCGATAGGAGCCCTCAATGAGCAGTTCTTC.